The present TCR beta chain was sequenced within a study of blood T cell repertoires in COVID-19. In the study overall: In Cohort 3, a recovered donor had either two negative PCRs, clearance, or symptom resolution. COVID-19 samples, acute and convalescent, were from the United States, Italy and Spain.

Authors' data handling: For nucleated cells, counts were estimated from reference gene primer amplification. TCRdb's table, derived via immunoSEQ multiplex PCR, lists solely in-frame clones and lacks some. V and J calls and clone size come straight from that table; D and trimming were deduced from the DNA. The sample records hundreds of thousands of clones, 70% to 90% being singletons. Sequencing input: PBMCs or T cells enriched from blood (not recorded which). This TCR was sampled from a woman aged 55-70 years in a cohort exposed to, infected with or recovered from COVID-19 (not recorded which).

The chain's CDR3 is CASSLSGLPSGNEQFF. In DNA form, the CDR3 reads TGTGCCAGCAGTTTATCAGGACTCCCTTCGGGCAATGAGCAGTTCTTC. The V call is TRBV28, the J call TRBJ2-1, with a tentative D call TRBD2 (5 bases). Germline V gene data show CDR1 as MDHEN and CDR2 as SYDVKM. The CDR3 spans 16 residues. V lost 1 base, J lost 6 bases, and 16 bases lay in between.